This T cell receptor (beta chain) was recovered during a study of graft-versus-host responses after intestinal transplantation. Study background: Multivisceral, liver-intestinal, or isolated intestinal transplants were given to recipients. All recipients were given anti-thymocyte globulin induction, and tacrolimus and steroids were then administered for around three years.

Remarks on this clone: Its target is not known.

Germline CDR1 is GTSNPN and CDR2 is SVGIG (reference sequence). The V end lost 0 bases, the J end lost 3 bases, and 15 bases lay between the germline ends. This CDR3 is 16 amino acids long. General study findings and limits: The study associated peak circulating GvH clone levels with early post-transplant HvG declines.

Repertoires were generated with immunoSEQ multiplex PCR, while TCRdb's copy carries only in-frame clones and drops some. The sample holds roughly 99,000 clones, about nine tenths seen once. This sequence was found in a human donor who was the organ donor for an intestinal transplant. Source: unstimulated CD4+ T cells sorted from spleen or lymph node cells, taken before transplant. The chain carries TRBV30 and TRBJ1-3; D call uncertain. The CDR3 region is CAWSVQKRRNGNTIYF. DNA for the CDR3: TGTGCCTGGAGTGTACAAAAGAGGCGAAATGGAAACACCATATATTTT.